This TCR beta chain appears in the sequencing data of a study of long-term antiretroviral therapy in people with HIV. Study-wide results and limits: Clones expanded before ART dominated the repertoire at all time points.

Samples held about 0.85-11 million cryopreserved PBMC before DNA extraction. At survey level, the immunoSEQ assay was run in its v3.0 version. Generated by immunoSEQ multiplex PCR, the TCRdb table keeps only in-frame clones and is missing some. The sample carries around 28,000 clones, 85% recorded once. This clone was seen a few times. The target antigen is unknown. Germline CDR1 LNHNV, CDR2 YYDKDF (reference sequence). Trimming removed 7 bases from V and 0 bases from J, with 13 bases in between. The CDR3 runs to 15 residues. The TCR sequence derives from a middle-aged man with HIV. V is TRBV15 and J is TRBJ1-3; D call uncertain. Material: unsorted PBMCs, obtained 2.3 years after starting antiretroviral therapy. Here the CDR3 reads CATTATGNSGNTIYF. CDR3 DNA: TGTGCCACCACCGCCACCGGGAACTCTGGAAACACCATATATTTT.